This T cell receptor (beta chain) comes out of a study of CD8 T cells in ankylosing spondylitis (dated by TCRdb to 2015 to 2018). General notes on the study: To find TCR variants linked to disease, the study profiled T cell receptor beta repertoires in ankylosing spondylitis patients and healthy donors. The full study cohort was made up of about two dozen ankylosing spondylitis patients and fewer than 120 healthy donors. Peripheral blood samples were taken, and synovial fluid was additionally collected from ankylosing spondylitis patients.

The junction shows trimming of 7 bases on V and 4 bases on J, and the gene matches do not reach 10 bases of it. The CDR3 runs 15 residues from the cysteine to the phenylalanine. The CDR3 DNA has 45 bases and is translated from base 1. The CDR1 and CDR2 encoded by the germline V gene are MNHNS and SASEGT. Overall results and qualifications from the work: The disease-linked clones had a CD8+ phenotype and were found at relatively low frequencies in peripheral blood. Some TCR beta motif variants had previously been reported in synovial fluid and blood of reactive arthritis patients, which suggested common disease-initiation mechanisms. Blood from ankylosing spondylitis patients appeared to be characterized by a TCR beta motif composed of eight highly homologous amino acid variants. Significant enrichment of the disease-linked clones was reported in matched synovial fluid samples from ankylosing spondylitis patients.

Reads for this sample came from an Illumina HiSeq 2500. Quantitative 5'-RACE with molecular barcodes was used to prepare TCR beta libraries. The published analysis was carried out like this. To identify disease-linked TCR variants, a new computational method was used, one built on a probabilistic model of VDJ rearrangement. Using fastp at Q25 and MiXCR, TCRdb reprocessed the public reads and kept productive beta chains. Every CDR3 protein is listed once, alongside the most common genes and DNA of its rows. The V and J calls, along with clone size, are taken from TCRdb and not from the paper's own processing. Recorded for this sample are 350,000 or so distinct CDR3 sequences; about 15% of them occurred a single time. The ten largest clones capture less than 1.1% of the sample. This clonotype came up a few times. The antigen it binds to is not known. No much larger clonotype is one base removed from it; base qualities were not supplied.

Here the chain combines TRBV6-1 and TRBJ2-3, with 8 bases matching TRBD2. Material for sequencing was blood, either unsorted or a sorted T cell fraction (not recorded which). This receptor was obtained from a male donor with ankylosing spondylitis or in good health (not recorded which). The CDR3 protein sequence reads: CASIVSGRGSDTQYF. The nucleotide sequence reads TGTGCCAGCATAGTGAGCGGGAGAGGCTCAGATACGCAGTATTTT.